There are a few counts of the clone carrying this T cell receptor (beta chain). Its antigen remains unidentified. Methods described previously were used for bulk TCR libraries, and listed TCR primers were applied. MiXCR, applied by TCRdb to the PCR reads, yields one record per CDR3 protein. The repertoire holds hundreds of thousands of distinct CDR3 sequences, with 25% as singletons. Sorted cell numbers of about 19,000 to 1,000,000, with 10%, 30% or 50% RNA, served as input for naive CD8 libraries. Researchers sorted naive CD8 T cells as cells that were CD8+CD4-CCR7+CD45RA+. These data belong to a study of molecular identifiers for immune sequencing clone quantification. Study-wide results and limits: Highly expanded clone sizes could be underestimated by identical TCR molecules that share a barcode.

Germline V lookup: CDR1 KGHSH, CDR2 LQKENI. Trimming at V came to 2 bases and at J to 2 bases, leaving 13 bases not matched to a gene. The CDR3 is made up of 18 amino acids. The gene calls are TRBV18 and TRBJ2-5, with 8 bases identical to TRBD1. The TCR comes from a human donor in good health. Some libraries in this study had Jurkat cell RNA spiked in. Input material: naive CD8+ T cells from blood, with Jurkat cell RNA spiked in. Subset given: FACS-sorted CD8+CD4-CCR7+CD45RA+ naive T cells. This CDR3 reads CASSPGSFVRQGQETQYF. CDR3 bases: TGTGCCAGCTCACCAGGGTCTTTCGTCCGACAGGGGCAAGAGACCCAGTACTTC. The full variable domain, with the rest looked up from reference TRBV18 and TRBJ2-5, is NAGVMQNPRHLVRRRGQEARLRCSPMKGHSHVYWYRQLPEEGLKFMVYLQKENIIDESGMPKERFSAEFPKEGPSILRIQQVVRGDSAAYFCASSPGSFVRQGQETQYFGPGTRLLVL.